This T cell receptor beta chain came from a study of tumor and adjacent non-tumor tissue in lung cancer. This CDR3 is built from 15 residues. Germline-derived CDR1 and CDR2 are MNHEY and SVGAGI. Three rounds of nested PCR, following a modified ARM-PCR protocol, produced the TCRbeta library. TCRdb itself ran the multiplex PCR reads through MiXCR, one entry per CDR3 protein. The sample records some 100,000 distinct CDR3 sequences, over 55% being singletons. This sample's RNA came from whole unsorted tissue. More than 3 cm separated this lung sample from the edge of the tumor. There are a few counts of this clonotype. With a much larger clone just one base away, this may be a read error.

The TCR was taken from a man under 40 with non-small cell lung cancer. Sequenced input: distant non-tumor lung tissue. The V call is TRBV6-5, the J call TRBJ2-5; 9 bases agree with TRBD1. DNA for the CDR3: TGTGTCAGCAGTTCCCCCGGGGACAGGGAAGAGACCCAGTACTTC. Translation: CVSSSPGDREETQYF.